These T cell receptor beta chains were read from a single sample in a study of cytomegalovirus exposure and HLA in healthy donors. Assay: immunoSEQ multiplex PCR; the TCRdb copy retains only in-frame clones and omits some. Altogether around 150,000 clones are present, about 80% being singletons, with the ten largest covering 25% to 30%. Sequenced material: PBMCs. All receptors come from a man younger than 45 in good health and CMV-seropositive. The CDR3 runs from the conserved cysteine through the conserved F or W.

V gene,CDR3 protein
TRBV10-1,CASSDLGQGVTEAFF
TRBV5-4,CASGLAGGNNEQFF
TRBV6-5,CASSYSPGVETQYF
TRBV7-6,CASSLRDITYEQYF
TRBV6-5,CASSPQTGGSTEAFF
TRBV5-6,CASTEGQGPRKNTGELFF
TRBV5-6,CASSRQDYEQYF
TRBV5-1,CASSPLGESTEAFF
TRBV18,CASSTGTANTEAFF
TRBV4-1,CASSLESGGRKDTQYF
TRBV27,CASSFLDSLSKQYF
TRBV11-3,CASGTNRAYEQYF
TRBV19,CASSSRSGVSGNTIYF
TRBV7-2,CASSAGFLKGEQYF
TRBV5-1,CASSLWGGSYEQYF
TRBV7-2,CASSLMPVYGYTF
TRBV7-2,CASSLVGRSADYGYTF
TRBV9,CASSVTGGTGELFF
TRBV18,CASSPPSGRAETQYF
TRBV4-3,CASSPSGGNTGELFF
TRBV10-3,CAISGGTSGQETQYF
TRBV11-2,CASSLGTGTTYEQYF
TRBV25-1,CATSVSSYEQYF
TRBV5-1,CASSSQDRGRGNTIYF
TRBV29-1,CSVEIRAGEQYF
TRBV5-1,CASSLTGAMNTEAFF
TRBV4-1,CASSQWGQGDQPQHF
TRBV9,CASSVEAQGYSSTF
TRBV9,CASREEGPGELFF
TRBV28,CASSQGGRWQPQHF
TRBV27,CASSFGEGGEAFF
TRBV6-5,CASRPPQGSRQYF
TRBV20-1,CSAKGNYTF
TRBV5-4,CASSQALDRGETQYF
TRBV30,CASDRGHEQYF